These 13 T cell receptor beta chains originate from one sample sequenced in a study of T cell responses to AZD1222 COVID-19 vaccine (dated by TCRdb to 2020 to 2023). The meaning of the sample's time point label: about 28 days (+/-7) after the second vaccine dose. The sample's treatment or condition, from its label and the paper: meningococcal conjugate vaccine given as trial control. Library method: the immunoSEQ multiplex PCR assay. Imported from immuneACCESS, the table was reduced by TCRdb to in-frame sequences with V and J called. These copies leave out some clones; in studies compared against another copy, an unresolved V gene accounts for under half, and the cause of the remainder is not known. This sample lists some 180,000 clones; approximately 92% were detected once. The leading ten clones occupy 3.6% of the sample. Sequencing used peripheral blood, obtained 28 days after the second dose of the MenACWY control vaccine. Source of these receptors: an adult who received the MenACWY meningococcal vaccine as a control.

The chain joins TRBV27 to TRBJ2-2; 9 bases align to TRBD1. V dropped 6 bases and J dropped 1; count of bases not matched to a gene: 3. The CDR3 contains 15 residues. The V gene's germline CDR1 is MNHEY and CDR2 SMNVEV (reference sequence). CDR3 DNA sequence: TGTGCCAGCAGCCCGGACAGGGGGAACACCGGGGAGCTGTTTTTT. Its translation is CASSPDRGNTGELFF.

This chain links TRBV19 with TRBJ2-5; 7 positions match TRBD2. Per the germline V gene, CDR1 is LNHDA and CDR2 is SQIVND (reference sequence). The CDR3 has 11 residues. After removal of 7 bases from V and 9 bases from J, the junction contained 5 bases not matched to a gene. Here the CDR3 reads CASTNAGAQYF. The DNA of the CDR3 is TGTGCCAGTACCAACGCGGGGGCCCAGTACTTC.

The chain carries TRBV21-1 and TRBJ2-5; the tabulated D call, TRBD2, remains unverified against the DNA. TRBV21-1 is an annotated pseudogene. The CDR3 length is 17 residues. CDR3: CASSTPAWKSRRGYPYF. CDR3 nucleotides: TGTGCCAGCAGCACCCCCGCTTGGAAGTCCCGTCGGGGTTATCCGTACTTC.

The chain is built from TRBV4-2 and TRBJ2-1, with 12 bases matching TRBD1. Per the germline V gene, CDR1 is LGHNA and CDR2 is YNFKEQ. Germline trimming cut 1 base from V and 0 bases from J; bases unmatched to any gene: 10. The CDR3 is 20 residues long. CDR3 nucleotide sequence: TGTGCCAGCAGCCAAGGAGGGACAGGGGGCGCGTCCGGCTCCTACAATGAGCAGTTCTTC. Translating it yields CASSQGGTGGASGSYNEQFF.

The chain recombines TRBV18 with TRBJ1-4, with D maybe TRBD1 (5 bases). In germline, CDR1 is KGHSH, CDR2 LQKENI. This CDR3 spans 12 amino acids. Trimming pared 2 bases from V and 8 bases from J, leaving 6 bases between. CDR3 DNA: TGTGCCAGCTCACCATGGGGGGAAAAACTGTTTTTT. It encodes CASSPWGEKLFF.

For the CDR3, the DNA is TGTGCCAGCAGTCAGACGGTTTATGGCTACACCTTC. Translated: CASSQTVYGYTF. The rearrangement links TRBV27 to TRBJ1-2; D unresolved. Germline CDR1 is MNHEY and CDR2 is SMNVEV (reference sequence). Trimming left V 5 bases short and J 5 bases short, with 9 bases between. The CDR3 extends over 12 amino acids.

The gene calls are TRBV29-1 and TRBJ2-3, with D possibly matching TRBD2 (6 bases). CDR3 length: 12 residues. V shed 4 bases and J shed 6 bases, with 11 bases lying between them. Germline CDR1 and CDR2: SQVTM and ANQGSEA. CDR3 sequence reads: CSVGLELDTQYF. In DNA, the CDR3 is TGCAGCGTTGGACTAGAACTCGATACGCAGTATTTT.

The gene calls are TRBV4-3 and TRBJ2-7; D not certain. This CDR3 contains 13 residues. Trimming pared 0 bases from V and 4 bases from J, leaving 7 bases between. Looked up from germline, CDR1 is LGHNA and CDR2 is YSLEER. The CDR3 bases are TGCGCCAGCAGCCAAGACGGTGGGTACGAGCAGTACTTC. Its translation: CASSQDGGYEQYF.

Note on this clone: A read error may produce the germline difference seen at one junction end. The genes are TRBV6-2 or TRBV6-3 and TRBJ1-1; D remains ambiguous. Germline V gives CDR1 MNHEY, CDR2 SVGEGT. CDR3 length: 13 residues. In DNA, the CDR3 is TGTGCCAGCAGTAACACTCCTCGACATAAAGAGGGCTTT. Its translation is CASSNTPRHKEGF.

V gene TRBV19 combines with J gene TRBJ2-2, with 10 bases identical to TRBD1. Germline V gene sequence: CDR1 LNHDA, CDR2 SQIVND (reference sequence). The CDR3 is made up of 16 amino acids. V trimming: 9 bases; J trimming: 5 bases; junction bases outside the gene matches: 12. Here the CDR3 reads CASHSTGTGATGELFF. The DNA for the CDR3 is TGTGCCAGCCATTCTACCGGGACAGGGGCGACCGGGGAGCTGTTTTTT.

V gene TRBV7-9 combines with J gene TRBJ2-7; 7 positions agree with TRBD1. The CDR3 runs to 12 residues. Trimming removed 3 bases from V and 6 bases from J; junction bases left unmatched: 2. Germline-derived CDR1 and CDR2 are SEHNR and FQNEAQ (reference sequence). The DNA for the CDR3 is TGTGCCAGCAGCTTGAGACAGGGCGAGCAGTACTTC. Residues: CASSLRQGEQYF.

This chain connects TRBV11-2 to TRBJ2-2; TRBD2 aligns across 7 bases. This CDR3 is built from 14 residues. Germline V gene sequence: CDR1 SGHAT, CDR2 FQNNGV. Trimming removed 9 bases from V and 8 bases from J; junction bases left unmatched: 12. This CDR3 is CASPSRGVWGELFF. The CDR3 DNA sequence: TGTGCCAGTCCTTCCCGGGGGGTCTGGGGGGAGCTGTTTTTT.

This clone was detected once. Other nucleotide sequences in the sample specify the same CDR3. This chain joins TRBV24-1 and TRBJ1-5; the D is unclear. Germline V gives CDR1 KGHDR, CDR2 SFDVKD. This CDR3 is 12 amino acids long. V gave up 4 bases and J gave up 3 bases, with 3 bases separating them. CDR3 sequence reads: CATSDPNQPQHF. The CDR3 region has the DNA TGTGCCACCAGTGACCCCAATCAGCCCCAGCATTTT.